The clone carrying this T cell receptor (beta chain) has a single count. The data originate from a study of blood T cell repertoires in COVID-19. Background on the study: Collection of acute and convalescent COVID-19 samples took place in the United States, Italy and Spain. Sources were T cells, B-cell-depleted T cells, or PBMCs; the material itself was cDNA or gDNA.

Looked up from germline, CDR1 is LNHDA and CDR2 is SQIVND (reference sequence). The CDR3 consists of 12 residues. With 5 bases removed from V and 11 bases from J, the gap between germline ends came to 16 bases. As originally analysed: It was from reference gene primer amplification that nucleated cell counts were estimated. Assay used: immunoSEQ multiplex PCR; TCRdb lists only in-frame clones, some missing. That table is the source of V, J and clone size, and D and trimming were worked out from the DNA. Of some 120,000 clones in the sample, around 89% were seen once. The receptor's source is a middle-aged man with acute or convalescent COVID-19. The V call is TRBV19, the J call TRBJ2-7; tentative D call: TRBD2 (6 bases). Input material: peripheral blood. Written as DNA, the CDR3 is TGTGCCAGTAGTTTCACGGGAGAGCAGAAGTACTTC. Protein: CASSFTGEQKYF.